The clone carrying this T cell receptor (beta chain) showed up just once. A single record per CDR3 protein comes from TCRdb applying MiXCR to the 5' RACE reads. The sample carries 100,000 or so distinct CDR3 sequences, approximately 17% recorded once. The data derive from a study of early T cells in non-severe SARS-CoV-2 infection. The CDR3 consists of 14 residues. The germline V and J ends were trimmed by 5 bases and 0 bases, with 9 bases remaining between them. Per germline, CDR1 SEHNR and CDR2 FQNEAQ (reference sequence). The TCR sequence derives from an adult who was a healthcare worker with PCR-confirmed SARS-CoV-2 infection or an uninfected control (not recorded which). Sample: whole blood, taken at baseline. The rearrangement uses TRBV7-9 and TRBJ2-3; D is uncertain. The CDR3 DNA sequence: TGTGCCAGCAGCCCCGCCACTAGCACAGATACGCAGTATTTT. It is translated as CASSPATSTDTQYF.